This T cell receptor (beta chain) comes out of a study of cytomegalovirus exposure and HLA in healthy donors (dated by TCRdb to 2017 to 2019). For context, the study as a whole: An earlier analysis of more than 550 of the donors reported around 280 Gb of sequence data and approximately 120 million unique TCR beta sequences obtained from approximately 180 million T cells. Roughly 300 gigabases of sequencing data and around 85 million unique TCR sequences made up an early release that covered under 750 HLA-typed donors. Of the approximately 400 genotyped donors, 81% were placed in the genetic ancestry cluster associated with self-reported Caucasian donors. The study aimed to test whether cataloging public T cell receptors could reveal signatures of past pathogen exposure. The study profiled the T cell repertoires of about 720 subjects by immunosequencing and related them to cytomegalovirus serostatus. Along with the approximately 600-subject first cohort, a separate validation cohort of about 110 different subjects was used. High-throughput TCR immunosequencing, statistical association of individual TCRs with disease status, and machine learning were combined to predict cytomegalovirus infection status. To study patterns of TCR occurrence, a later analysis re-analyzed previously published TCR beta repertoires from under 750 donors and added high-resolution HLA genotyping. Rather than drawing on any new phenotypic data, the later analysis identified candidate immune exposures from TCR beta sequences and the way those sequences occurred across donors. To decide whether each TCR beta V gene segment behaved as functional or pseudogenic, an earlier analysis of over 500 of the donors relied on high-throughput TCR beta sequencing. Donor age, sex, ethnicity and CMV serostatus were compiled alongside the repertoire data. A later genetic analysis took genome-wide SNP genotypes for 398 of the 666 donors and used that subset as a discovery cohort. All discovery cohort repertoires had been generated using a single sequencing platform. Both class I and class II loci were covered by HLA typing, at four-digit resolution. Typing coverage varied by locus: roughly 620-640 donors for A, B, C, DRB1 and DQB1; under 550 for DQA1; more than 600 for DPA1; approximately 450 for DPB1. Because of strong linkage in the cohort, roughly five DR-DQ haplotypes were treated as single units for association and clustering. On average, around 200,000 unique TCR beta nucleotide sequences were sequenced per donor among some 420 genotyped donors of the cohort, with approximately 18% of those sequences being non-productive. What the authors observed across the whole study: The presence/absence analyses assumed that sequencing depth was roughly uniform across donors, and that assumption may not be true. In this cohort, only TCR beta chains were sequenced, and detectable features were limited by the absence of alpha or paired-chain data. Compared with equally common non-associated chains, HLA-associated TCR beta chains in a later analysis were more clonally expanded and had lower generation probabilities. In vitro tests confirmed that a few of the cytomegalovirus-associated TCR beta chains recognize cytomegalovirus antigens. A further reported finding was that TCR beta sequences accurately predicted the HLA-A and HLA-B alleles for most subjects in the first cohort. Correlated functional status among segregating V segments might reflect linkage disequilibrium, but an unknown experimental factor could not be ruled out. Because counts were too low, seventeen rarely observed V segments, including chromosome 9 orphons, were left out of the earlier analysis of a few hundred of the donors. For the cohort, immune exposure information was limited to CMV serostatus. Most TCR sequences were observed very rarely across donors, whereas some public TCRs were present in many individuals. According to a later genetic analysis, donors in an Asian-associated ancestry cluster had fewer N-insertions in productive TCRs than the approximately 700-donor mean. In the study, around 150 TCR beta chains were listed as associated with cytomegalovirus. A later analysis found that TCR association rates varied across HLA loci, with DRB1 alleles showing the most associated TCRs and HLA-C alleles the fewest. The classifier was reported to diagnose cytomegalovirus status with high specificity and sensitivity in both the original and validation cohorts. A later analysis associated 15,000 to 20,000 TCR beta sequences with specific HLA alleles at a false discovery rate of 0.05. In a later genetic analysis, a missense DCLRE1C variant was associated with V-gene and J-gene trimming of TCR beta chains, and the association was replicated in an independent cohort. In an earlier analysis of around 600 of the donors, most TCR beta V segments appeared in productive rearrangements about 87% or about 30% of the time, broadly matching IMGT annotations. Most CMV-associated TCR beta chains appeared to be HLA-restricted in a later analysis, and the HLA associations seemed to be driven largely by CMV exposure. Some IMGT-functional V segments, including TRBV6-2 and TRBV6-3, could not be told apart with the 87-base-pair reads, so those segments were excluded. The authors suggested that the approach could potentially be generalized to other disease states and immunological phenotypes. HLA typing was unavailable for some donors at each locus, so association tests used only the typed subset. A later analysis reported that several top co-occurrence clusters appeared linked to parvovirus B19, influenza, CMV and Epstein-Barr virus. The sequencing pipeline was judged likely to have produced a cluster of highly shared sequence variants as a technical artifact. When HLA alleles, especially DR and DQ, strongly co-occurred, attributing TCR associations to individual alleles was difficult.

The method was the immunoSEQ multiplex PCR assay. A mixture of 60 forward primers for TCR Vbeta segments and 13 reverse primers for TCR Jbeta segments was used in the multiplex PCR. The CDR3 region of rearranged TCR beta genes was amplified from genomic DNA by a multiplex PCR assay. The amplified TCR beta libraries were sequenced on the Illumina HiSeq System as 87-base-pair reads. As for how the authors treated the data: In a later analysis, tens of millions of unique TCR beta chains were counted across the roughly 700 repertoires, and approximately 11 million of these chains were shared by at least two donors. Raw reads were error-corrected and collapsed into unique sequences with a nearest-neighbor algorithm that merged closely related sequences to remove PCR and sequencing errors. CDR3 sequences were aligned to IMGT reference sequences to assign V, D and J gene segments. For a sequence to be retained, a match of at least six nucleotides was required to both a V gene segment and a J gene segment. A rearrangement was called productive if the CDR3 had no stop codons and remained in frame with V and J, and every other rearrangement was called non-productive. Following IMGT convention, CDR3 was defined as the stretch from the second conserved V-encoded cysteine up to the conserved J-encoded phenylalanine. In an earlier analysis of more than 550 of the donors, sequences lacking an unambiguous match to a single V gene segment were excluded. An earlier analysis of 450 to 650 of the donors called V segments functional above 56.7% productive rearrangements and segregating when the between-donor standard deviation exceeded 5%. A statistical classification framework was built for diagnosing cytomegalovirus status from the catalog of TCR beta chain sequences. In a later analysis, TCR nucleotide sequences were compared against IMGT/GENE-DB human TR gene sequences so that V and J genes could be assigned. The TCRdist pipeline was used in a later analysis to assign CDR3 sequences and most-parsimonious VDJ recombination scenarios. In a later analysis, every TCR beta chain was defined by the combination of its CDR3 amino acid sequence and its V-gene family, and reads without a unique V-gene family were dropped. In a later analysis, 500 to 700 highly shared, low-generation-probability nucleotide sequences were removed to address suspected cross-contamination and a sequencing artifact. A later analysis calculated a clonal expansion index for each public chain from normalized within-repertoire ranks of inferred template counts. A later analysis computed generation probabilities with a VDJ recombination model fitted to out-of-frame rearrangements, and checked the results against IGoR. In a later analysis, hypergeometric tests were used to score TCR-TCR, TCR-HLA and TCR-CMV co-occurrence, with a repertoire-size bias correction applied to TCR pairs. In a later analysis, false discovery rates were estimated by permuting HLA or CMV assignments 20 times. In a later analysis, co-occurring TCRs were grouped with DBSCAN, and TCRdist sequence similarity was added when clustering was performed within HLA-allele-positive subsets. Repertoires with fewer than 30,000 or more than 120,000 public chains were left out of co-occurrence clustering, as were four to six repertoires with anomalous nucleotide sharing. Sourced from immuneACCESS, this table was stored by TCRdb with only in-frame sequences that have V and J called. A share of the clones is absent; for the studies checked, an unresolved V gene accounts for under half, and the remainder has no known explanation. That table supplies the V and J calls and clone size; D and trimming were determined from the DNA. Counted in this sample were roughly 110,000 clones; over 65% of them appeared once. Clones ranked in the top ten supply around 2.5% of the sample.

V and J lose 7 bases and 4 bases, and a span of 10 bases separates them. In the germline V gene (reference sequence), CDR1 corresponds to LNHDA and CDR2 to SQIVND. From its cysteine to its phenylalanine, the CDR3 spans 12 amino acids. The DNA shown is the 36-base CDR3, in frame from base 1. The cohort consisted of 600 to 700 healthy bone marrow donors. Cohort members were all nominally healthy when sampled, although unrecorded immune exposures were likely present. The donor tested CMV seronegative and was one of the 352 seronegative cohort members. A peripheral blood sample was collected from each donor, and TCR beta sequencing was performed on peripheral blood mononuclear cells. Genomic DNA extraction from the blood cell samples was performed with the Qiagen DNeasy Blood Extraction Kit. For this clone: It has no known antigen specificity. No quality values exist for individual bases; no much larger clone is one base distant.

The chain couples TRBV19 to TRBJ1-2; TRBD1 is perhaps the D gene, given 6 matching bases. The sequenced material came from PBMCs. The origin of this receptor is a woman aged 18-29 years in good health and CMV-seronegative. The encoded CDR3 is CASMGHLYGYTF. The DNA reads TGTGCCAGTATGGGACACCTCTATGGCTACACCTTC.